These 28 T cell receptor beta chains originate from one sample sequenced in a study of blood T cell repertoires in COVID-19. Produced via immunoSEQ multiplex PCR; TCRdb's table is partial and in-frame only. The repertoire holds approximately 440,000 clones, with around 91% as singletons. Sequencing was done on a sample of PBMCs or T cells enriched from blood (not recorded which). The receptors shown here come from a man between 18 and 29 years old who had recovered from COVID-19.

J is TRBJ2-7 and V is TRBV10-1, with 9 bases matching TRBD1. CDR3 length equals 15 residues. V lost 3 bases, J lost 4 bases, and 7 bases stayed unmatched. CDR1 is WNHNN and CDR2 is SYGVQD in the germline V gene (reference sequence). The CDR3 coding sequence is TGCGCCAGCAGTGACTCCGGGACAGGGAAGTACGAGCAGTACTTC. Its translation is CASSDSGTGKYEQYF.

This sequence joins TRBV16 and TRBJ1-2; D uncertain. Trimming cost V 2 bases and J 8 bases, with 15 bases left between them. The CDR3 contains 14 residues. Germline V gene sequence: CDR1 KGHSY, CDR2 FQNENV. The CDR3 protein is CASSQGDGGHGYTF. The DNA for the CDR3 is TGTGCCAGCAGCCAAGGTGACGGCGGTCACGGCTACACCTTC.

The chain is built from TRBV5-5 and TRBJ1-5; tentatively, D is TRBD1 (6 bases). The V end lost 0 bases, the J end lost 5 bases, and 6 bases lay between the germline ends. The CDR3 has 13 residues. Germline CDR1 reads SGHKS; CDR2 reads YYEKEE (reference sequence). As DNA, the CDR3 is TGTGCCAGCAGCTTGGCAGGGGATCAGCCCCAGCATTTT. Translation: CASSLAGDQPQHF.

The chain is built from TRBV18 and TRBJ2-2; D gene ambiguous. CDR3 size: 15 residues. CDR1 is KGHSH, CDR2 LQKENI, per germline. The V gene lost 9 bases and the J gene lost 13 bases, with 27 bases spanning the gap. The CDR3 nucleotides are TGTGCCAGTTCCCCCCGCAGAGAGGTTACGGGTGTGCTGTTTTTT. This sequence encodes CASSPRREVTGVLFF.

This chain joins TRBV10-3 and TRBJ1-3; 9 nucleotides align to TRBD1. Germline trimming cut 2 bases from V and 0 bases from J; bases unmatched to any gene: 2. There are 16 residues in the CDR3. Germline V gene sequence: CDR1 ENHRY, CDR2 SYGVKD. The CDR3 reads CAISETTGGSGNTIYF. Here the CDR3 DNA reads TGTGCCATCAGTGAGACGACAGGGGGCTCTGGAAACACCATATATTTT.

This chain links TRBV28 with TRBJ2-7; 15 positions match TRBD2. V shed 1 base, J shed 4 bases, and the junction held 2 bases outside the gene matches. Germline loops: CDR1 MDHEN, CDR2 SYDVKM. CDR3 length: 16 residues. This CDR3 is CASSLLGTSGGYEQYF. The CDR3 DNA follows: TGTGCCAGCAGTTTATTAGGGACTAGCGGGGGGTACGAGCAGTACTTC.

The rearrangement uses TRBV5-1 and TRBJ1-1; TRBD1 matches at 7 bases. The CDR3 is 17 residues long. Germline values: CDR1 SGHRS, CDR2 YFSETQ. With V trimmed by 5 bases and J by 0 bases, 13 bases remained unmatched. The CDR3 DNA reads TGCGCCAGCAGGGCGATAGAAGGGGGCACCTTGAACACTGAAGCTTTCTTT. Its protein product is CASRAIEGGTLNTEAFF.

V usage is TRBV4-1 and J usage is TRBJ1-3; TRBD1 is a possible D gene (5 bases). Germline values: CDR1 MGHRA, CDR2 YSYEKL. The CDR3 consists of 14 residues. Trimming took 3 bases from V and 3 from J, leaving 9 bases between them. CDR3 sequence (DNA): TGCGCCAGCAGCCAGGGGGGAAATGGAAACACCATATATTTT. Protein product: CASSQGGNGNTIYF.

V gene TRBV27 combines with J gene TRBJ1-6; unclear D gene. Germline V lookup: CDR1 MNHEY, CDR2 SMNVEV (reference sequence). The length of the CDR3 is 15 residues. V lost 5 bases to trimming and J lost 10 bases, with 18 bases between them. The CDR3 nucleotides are TGTGCCAGCAGTCTCGCCGGGATAATAGACTCACCCCTCCACTTT. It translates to CASSLAGIIDSPLHF.

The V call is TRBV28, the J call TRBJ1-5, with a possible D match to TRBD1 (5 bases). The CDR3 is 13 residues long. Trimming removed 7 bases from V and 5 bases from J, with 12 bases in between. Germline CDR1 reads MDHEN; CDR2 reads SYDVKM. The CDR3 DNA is TGTGCCAGCACCGACAGTTCCTATCAGCCCCAGCATTTT. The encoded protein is CASTDSSYQPQHF.

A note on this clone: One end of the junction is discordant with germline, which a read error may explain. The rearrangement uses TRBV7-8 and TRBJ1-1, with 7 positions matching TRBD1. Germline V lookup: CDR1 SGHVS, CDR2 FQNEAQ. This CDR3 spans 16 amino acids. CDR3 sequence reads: CASSLLQGEMNTEASF. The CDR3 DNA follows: TGTGCCAGCAGCTTATTGCAGGGGGAAATGAACACTGAAGCTTCCTTT.

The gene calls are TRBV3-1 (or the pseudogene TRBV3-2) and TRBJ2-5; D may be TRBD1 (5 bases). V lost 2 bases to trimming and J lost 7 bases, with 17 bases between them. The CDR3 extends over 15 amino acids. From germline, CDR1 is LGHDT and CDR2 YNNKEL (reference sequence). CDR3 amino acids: CASSQREPGAATQYF. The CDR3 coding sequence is TGTGCCAGCAGCCAAAGAGAACCTGGGGCGGCGACCCAGTACTTC.

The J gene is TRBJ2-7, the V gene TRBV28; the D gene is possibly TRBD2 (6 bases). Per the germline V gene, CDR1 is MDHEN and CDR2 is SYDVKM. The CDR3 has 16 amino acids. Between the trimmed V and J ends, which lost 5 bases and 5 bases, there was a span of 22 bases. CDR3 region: CASSLVMAKEGNEQYF. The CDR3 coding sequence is TGTGCCAGCAGTCTTGTGATGGCCAAGGAGGGGAACGAGCAGTACTTC. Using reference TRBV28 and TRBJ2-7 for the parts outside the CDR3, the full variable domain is DVKVTQSSRYLVKRTGEKVFLECVQDMDHENMFWYRQDPGLGLRLIYFSYDVKMKEKGDIPEGYSVSREKKERFSLILESASTNQTSMYLCASSLVMAKEGNEQYFGPGTRLTVT.

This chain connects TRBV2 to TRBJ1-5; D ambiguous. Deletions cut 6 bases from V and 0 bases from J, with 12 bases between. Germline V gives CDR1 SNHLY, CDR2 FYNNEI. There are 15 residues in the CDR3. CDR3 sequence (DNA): TGTGCCAGCAGACCCCCGGGATTTAGCAATCAGCCCCAGCATTTT. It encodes CASRPPGFSNQPQHF.

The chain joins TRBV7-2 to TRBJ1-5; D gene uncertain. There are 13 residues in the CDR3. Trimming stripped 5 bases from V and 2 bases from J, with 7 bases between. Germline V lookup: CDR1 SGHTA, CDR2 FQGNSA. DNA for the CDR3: TGTGCCAGCAGCCCCAGTGGCAATCAGCCCCAGCATTTT. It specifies CASSPSGNQPQHF.

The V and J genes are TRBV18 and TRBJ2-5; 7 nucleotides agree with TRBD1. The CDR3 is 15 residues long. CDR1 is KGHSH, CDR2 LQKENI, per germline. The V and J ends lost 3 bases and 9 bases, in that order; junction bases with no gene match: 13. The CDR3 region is CASSPLTGTSGAQYF. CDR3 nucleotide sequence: TGTGCCAGCTCACCTTTGACAGGGACGTCTGGGGCCCAGTACTTC.

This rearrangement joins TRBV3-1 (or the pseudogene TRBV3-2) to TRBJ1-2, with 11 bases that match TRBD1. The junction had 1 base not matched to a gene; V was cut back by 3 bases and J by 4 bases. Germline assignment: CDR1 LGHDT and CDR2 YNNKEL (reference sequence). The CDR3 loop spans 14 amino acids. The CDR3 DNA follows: TGTGCCAGCAGCCAGGGGACAGGGGGCTATGGCTACACCTTC. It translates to CASSQGTGGYGYTF.

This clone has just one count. CDR3 sequence (DNA): TGTGCCAGCAGCGCAGGACAGGGATTCGGTGAAAAACTGTTTTTT. Its translation: CASSAGQGFGEKLFF. The chain joins TRBV5-5 to TRBJ1-4; TRBD1 matches at 8 bases. The CDR3 is 15 residues long. The ends lost 4 bases at V and 7 bases at J; junction bases unmatched: 9. Looked up from germline, CDR1 is SGHKS and CDR2 is YYEKEE (reference sequence).

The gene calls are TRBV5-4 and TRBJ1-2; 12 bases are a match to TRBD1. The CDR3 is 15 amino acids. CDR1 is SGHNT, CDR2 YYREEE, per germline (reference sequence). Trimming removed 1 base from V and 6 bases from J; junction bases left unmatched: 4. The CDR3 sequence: CASSLRGTGGNGYTF. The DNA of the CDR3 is TGTGCCAGCAGCTTGAGGGGGACAGGGGGCAATGGCTACACCTTC.

The CDR3, as DNA: TGTGCCAGCAGTTACTCGTACAGGGGCGGCACTGAAGCTTTCTTT. It codes for CASSYSYRGGTEAFF. V and J are TRBV6-5 and TRBJ1-1, with 7 bases lining up with TRBD1. This CDR3 spans 15 amino acids. Germline values: CDR1 MNHEY, CDR2 SVGAGI. The V gene end was trimmed by 0 bases and the J gene end by 4 bases; junction bases not matched to a gene: 5.

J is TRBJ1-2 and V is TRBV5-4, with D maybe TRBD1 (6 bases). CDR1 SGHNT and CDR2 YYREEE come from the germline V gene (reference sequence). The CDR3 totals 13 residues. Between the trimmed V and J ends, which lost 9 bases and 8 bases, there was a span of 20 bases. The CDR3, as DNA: TGTGCCACCCGAGGGGGGGAAACGAGGGGCTACACCTTC. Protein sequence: CATRGGETRGYTF.

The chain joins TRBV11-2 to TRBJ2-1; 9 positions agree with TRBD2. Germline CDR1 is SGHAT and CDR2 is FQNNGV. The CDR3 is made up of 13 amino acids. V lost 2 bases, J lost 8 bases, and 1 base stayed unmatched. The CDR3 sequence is CASSLLAGYEQFF. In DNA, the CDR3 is TGTGCCAGCAGCTTACTAGCGGGGTATGAGCAGTTCTTC.

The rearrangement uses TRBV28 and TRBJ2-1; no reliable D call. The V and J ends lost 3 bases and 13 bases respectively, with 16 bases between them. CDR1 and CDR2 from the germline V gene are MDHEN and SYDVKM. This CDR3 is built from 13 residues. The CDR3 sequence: CASSLTLINPQFF. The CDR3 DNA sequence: TGTGCCAGCAGTTTGACTCTTATTAACCCCCAGTTCTTC. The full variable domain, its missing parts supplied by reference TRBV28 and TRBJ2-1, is DVKVTQSSRYLVKRTGEKVFLECVQDMDHENMFWYRQDPGLGLRLIYFSYDVKMKEKGDIPEGYSVSREKKERFSLILESASTNQTSMYLCASSLTLINPQFFGPGTRLTVL.

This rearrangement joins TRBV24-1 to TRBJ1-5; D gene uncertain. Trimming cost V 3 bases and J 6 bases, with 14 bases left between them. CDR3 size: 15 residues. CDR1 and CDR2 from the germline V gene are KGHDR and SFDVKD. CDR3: CATSDVTSEGQPQHF. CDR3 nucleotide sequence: TGTGCCACCAGTGATGTCACGTCGGAGGGTCAGCCCCAGCATTTT.

The CDR3 DNA reads TGCGCCAGCAGCCTTTGGGGGGGCAGCAATGAGCAGTTCTTC. Protein: CASSLWGGSNEQFF. The rearrangement uses TRBV4-1 and TRBJ2-1; possible D gene TRBD2, 7 bases. The CDR3 contains 14 residues. Per the germline V gene, CDR1 is MGHRA and CDR2 is YSYEKL. The V end lost 4 bases, the J end lost 6 bases, and 13 bases lay between the germline ends.

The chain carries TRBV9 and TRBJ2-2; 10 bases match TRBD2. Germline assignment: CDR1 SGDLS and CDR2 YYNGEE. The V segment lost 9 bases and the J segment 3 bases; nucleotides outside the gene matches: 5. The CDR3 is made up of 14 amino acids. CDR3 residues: CATRGLADTGELFF. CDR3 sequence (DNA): TGTGCCACCCGAGGACTAGCGGACACCGGGGAGCTGTTTTTT. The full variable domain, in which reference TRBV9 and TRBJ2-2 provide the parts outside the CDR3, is DSGVTQTPKHLITATGQRVTLRCSPRSGDLSVYWYQQSLDQGLQFLIQYYNGEERAKGNILERFSAQQFPDLHSELNLSSLELGDSALYFCATRGLADTGELFFGEGSRLTVL.

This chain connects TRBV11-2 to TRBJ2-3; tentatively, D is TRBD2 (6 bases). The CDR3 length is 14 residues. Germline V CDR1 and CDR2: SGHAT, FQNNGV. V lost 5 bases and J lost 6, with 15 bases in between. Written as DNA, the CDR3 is TGTGCCAGCAGCCCGACTAGAGGTTCGGATACGCAGTATTTT. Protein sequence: CASSPTRGSDTQYF.

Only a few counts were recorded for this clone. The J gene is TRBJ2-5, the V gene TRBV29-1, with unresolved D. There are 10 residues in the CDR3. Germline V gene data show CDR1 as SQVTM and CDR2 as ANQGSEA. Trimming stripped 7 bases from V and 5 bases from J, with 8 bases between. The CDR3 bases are TGCAGCGGTGTCGGGGAGACCCAGTACTTC. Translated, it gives CSGVGETQYF.